A selection of T cell receptor beta chains follows, all from one sample in a study of neoadjuvant anti-PD-1 for oral cavity cancer. Profiling relied on immunoSEQ multiplex PCR, and the TCRdb table lists in-frame clones only, not all of them. The sample holds over 30,000 clones, 80% seen once. This specimen was PBMCs, taken after nivolumab (anti-PD-1) treatment. The receptors stem from a person between 35 and 79 years old with oral cavity squamous cell carcinoma. Each CDR3 is given with its conserved first and last residue. The D gene is left open where the match is weak. Not all rows give a size; the values are once, few, many and, for expanded clones, a class.

d_gene	v_gene	j_gene	abundance	CDR3nt	CDR3aa
-	TRBV19	TRBJ2-2	-	TGTGCCAGTAGACCCTCAGACAGGCCTCGGAACACCGGGGAGCTGTTTTTT	CASRPSDRPRNTGELFF
TRBD1	TRBV5-1	TRBJ1-5	-	TGCGCCAGCAGCCCGGACAGGCTCGGGAGCAATCAGCCCCAGCATTTT	CASSPDRLGSNQPQHF
-	TRBV5-5	TRBJ2-1	-	TGTGCCAGCAGCTTGGGCGCTAGGGGTAATGAGCAGTTCTTC	CASSLGARGNEQFF
-	TRBV9	TRBJ2-2	-	TGTGCCAGCAGCGTAGTTCCAGGTACGAACACCGGGGAGCTGTTTTTT	CASSVVPGTNTGELFF
-	TRBV5-5	TRBJ2-1	-	TGTGCCAGCAGCATCGAGGGACAACTGGGGATAGAGTTCTTC	CASSIEGQLGIEFF
-	TRBV28	TRBJ1-4	-	TGTGCCAGCAGTACGCGACAGACCTCGAGTGAAAAACTGTTTTTT	CASSTRQTSSEKLFF
-	TRBV11-2	TRBJ1-1	few	TGTGCCAGCAGCTTAGGCCCAGGAGGGGTCGAGGAAGCTTTCTTT	CASSLGPGGVEEAFF
TRBD1	TRBV19	TRBJ2-7	-	TGTGCCAGTAGTATAGCCACAGGGACAGACTACGAGCAGTACTTC	CASSIATGTDYEQYF
-	TRBV30	TRBJ1-1	-	TGTGCCTGGACAGGGTTCGGCGGTGAGTTTGAAGCTTTCTTT	CAWTGFGGEFEAFF
TRBD1	TRBV7-9	TRBJ2-5	-	TGTGCCAGCAGCCAAAGACAGGGGGCGAGGGAGACCCAGTACTTC	CASSQRQGARETQYF
-	TRBV11-3	TRBJ1-6	-	TGTGCCAGCAGCCGAGGGAGCTCCTATAATTCACCCCTCCACTTT	CASSRGSSYNSPLHF
TRBD2	TRBV13	TRBJ2-5	-	TGTGCCAGCAGCTTGGGGCAAGGACTAGCGGGGAGGGAGACCCAGTACTTC	CASSLGQGLAGRETQYF
-	TRBV2	TRBJ1-3	-	TGTGCCAGCGGGCGACAGGTCTCTGGAAACACCATATATTTT	CASGRQVSGNTIYF
TRBD1	TRBV7-2	TRBJ1-6	-	TGTGCCAGCAGCTTACCGCAGGGGGCCTATAATTCACCCCTCCACTTT	CASSLPQGAYNSPLHF
TRBD1	TRBV27	TRBJ1-2	-	TGTGCCAGCAGTTATAAGGGGGCGCCCGGTTATGGCTACACCTTC	CASSYKGAPGYGYTF
TRBD1	TRBV10-2	TRBJ1-1	-	TGCGCCAGCAGTGCAGGGGGCAGGATGAACACTGAAGCTTTCTTT	CASSAGGRMNTEAFF
-	TRBV7-2	TRBJ1-2	-	TGTGCCAGCAGCTTAGCCGGGCCTCACCTCTATGGCTACACCTTC	CASSLAGPHLYGYTF
-	TRBV30	TRBJ1-1	-	TGTGCCTGGAGTCAAGGGAGGAAGGACACTGAAGCTTTCTTT	CAWSQGRKDTEAFF
-	TRBV4-2	TRBJ2-2	-	TGTGCCAGCAGCCAAGATATAGTTCAGGGGAGCACCGGGGAGCTGTTTTTT	CASSQDIVQGSTGELFF
-	TRBV7-7	TRBJ2-2	-	TGTGCCAGCAGCTTAGCCAGGGACACCGGGGAGCTGTTTTTT	CASSLARDTGELFF
-	TRBV7-2	TRBJ2-7	-	TGTGCCAGCAGCCCTTCCCGGGTGGACGAGCAGTACTTC	CASSPSRVDEQYF
-	TRBV28	TRBJ1-2	medium-sized	TGTGCCAGCAGTTTCGCGGGGAAGGATGGCTACACCTTC	CASSFAGKDGYTF
TRBD2	TRBV11-3	TRBJ2-1	once	TGTGCCAGCAGCTTAAGTCAGCGGGGGGGCCAAAATGAGCAGTTCTTC	CASSLSQRGGQNEQFF
-	TRBV15	TRBJ2-7	-	TGTGCCACCAGCAGAGATAGTGGATCCTACGAGCAGTACTTC	CATSRDSGSYEQYF
-	TRBV5-1	TRBJ2-5	-	TGCGCCAGCAGCTTGGCCACGGGGGTCCGACAAGAGACCCAGTACTTC	CASSLATGVRQETQYF
-	TRBV10-3	TRBJ2-5	-	TGTGCCATCAGTGAACGAGAGACCCAGTACTTC	CAISERETQYF
TRBD2	TRBV15	TRBJ2-1	-	TGTGCCACCAGCAGAGAAGAGGCAGGGAGGGCATACAATGAGCAGTTCTTC	CATSREEAGRAYNEQFF
-	TRBV20-1	TRBJ2-7	once	TGCAGTGCTAGTGTCGGGCACGAGCAGTACTTC	CSASVGHEQYF
TRBD1	TRBV6-4	TRBJ1-6	-	TGTGCCAGCACCCCGGACAGGGGCAATTCACCCCTCCACTTT	CASTPDRGNSPLHF
-	TRBV28	TRBJ1-4	-	TGTGCCAGCAGTTTAGGTCGGGGTGCTAATGAAAAACTGTTTTTT	CASSLGRGANEKLFF
TRBD1	TRBV6-6	TRBJ1-5	-	TGTGCCAGCAGTTACTCGACAGGGTTAGGCAATCAGCCCCAGCATTTT	CASSYSTGLGNQPQHF
TRBD2	TRBV5-4	TRBJ2-1	-	TGTGCCAGCAGATATTCTCTCGGGGGGACCGTGGATCGCAATGAGCAGTTCTTC	CASRYSLGGTVDRNEQFF
-	TRBV7-2	TRBJ2-7	-	TGTGCCAGCAGTTTAGGGGCGACCGGCGGGCAGTACTTC	CASSLGATGGQYF
-	TRBV2	TRBJ1-2	-	TGTGCCAGCAGTGCGGTTTATGGCTACACCTTC	CASSAVYGYTF
TRBD1	TRBV7-9	TRBJ2-3	once	TGTGCCAGCAGCTCCCCGTGGGACAGGGGGACAGATACGCAGTATTTT	CASSSPWDRGTDTQYF
-	TRBV4-3	TRBJ2-5	-	TGCGCCAGCAGCCAAGTTCAAACAGGGCAGACCCAGTACTTC	CASSQVQTGQTQYF
-	TRBV6-5	TRBJ2-3	-	TGTGCCAGCAGTTACTTGACAGCCAACACAGATACGCAGTATTTT	CASSYLTANTDTQYF
-	TRBV5-4	TRBJ1-2	few	TGTGCCAGCAGCTCACAGGAGAACTATGGCTACACCTTC	CASSSQENYGYTF
-	TRBV7-9	TRBJ1-6	-	TGTGCCAGCAGCTTTAGGGGGACAAATTCACCCCTCCACTTT	CASSFRGTNSPLHF
-	TRBV6-1	TRBJ1-5	-	TGTGCCAGTTACCATGGACAGATCAATCAGCCCCAGCATTTT	CASYHGQINQPQHF
-	TRBV10-1	TRBJ2-5	-	TGCGCCAGCAGTGAAGCCGGGCATTCGGAGACCCAGTACTTC	CASSEAGHSETQYF
-	TRBV5-1	TRBJ2-3	-	TGCGCCAGCAGAAAACCGGGACTGCCTACAGATACGCAGTATTTT	CASRKPGLPTDTQYF
TRBD1	TRBV6-1	TRBJ2-3	once	TGTGCCAGCAGTGAGGCACAGGGGGTTTCAGATACGCAGTATTTT	CASSEAQGVSDTQYF
TRBD1	TRBV10-1	TRBJ2-7	once	TGCGCCAGCAGCGGCGGACAGGGCTCCCCCTACGAGCAGTACTTC	CASSGGQGSPYEQYF
TRBD1	TRBV6-1	TRBJ1-4	-	TGTGCCAGCAGTGAAGCCCGCGACAGGGTATTTGTTTGGGCAACTAATGAAAAACTGTTTTTT	CASSEARDRVFVWATNEKLFF
TRBD1	TRBV19	TRBJ1-1	-	TGTGCCAGTAGTCCGGGACAGGGGTTATGGACTGAAGCTTTCTTT	CASSPGQGLWTEAFF